This T cell receptor (beta chain) emerged from a study of breast tumors, draining lymph nodes, adjacent tissues (dated by TCRdb to 2016 to 2017). About the study as a whole: Breast cancer patients provided tumor, adjacent nontumor tissue and axillary lymph nodes, and the study compared the TCR beta repertoires across these three sources. The study was designed to assess the relationships and possible T-cell exchange between tumor, surrounding tissue and draining lymph node repertoires in human breast cancer. What the research found in general, with its limitations: The data were judged consistent with most tumor T cells deriving from the lymph node and then expanding within tumor tissue. In luminal-like breast cancer, tumor and nontumor tissue repertoires resembled each other significantly more than in basal-like breast cancer. Tumor T-cell repertoires showed less diversity than lymph node repertoires and more diversity than nontumor tissue repertoires, and tumor T-cell repertoires showed preferential V and J gene usage. Rather than being directly demonstrated, the conclusion that tumor T cells originate in lymph nodes was presented as consistent with a hypothesis.

The run used an Illumina HiSeq 2000. Multiplex PCR amplification was used to generate the TCR beta chain libraries. High-throughput sequencing was used to analyze the amplified TCR beta chain products. The public reads were reprocessed in TCRdb via fastp at Q25 and MiXCR, keeping in-frame beta chains. Each entry is one CDR3 protein sequence, shown with its most common DNA and genes. Recorded for this sample are 200,000 or so distinct CDR3 sequences; approximately 30% of them occurred a single time. Over 4% of the sample is taken by the ten largest. The lymph node samples were taken from the axillary draining lymph nodes of breast cancer patients. This clonotype was found many times. Its antigen has not been determined. Base qualities are not recorded, but no much larger clone differs from it by a single base. According to the germline V gene (reference sequence), CDR1 reads LNHDA and CDR2 reads SQIVND. The CDR3 starts with the cysteine, ends with the phenylalanine, and has 12 residues. Here the CDR3 DNA is all that survives: 36 bases in frame from base 1. V is shortened by 7 bases, J by 4 bases, and the region joining them spans 10 bases.

The sequence joins TRBV19 to TRBJ1-2, with no reliable assignment of the D segment. This TCR was recovered from a female donor with breast cancer. Some clones in this sample may be carry-over from other donors' samples. Sequencing was carried out using axillary lymph node tissue. CDR3 sequence: CASNQASYGYTF. DNA sequence: TGTGCCAGTAATCAGGCTTCCTATGGCTACACCTTC.